The source of this T cell receptor (beta chain) is a study of identical twins. V shed 1 base and J shed 0 bases, with 18 bases lying between them. Germline V CDR1 and CDR2: SGHDN, FVKESK. This CDR3 has 19 residues. Each CDR3 protein is one row after TCRdb ran MiXCR on the 5' RACE reads. The data hold more than 250,000 distinct CDR3 sequences, with about 8.3% observed a single time. The data were also submitted as part of a second study, on yellow fever vaccine responses in identical twins.

The V gene is TRBV14, the J gene TRBJ1-4; D is unclear. Sequencing was carried out using memory (CD45RO+) T cells sorted from blood. The TCR comes from a woman under 30 in good health. The CDR3 loop reads CASSQGFRAGDSTNEKLFF. The CDR3 DNA reads TGTGCCAGCAGCCAAGGTTTTCGGGCAGGAGATTCAACTAATGAAAAACTGTTTTTT.